This section outlines one T cell receptor (beta chain) sequence together with its context. Its antigen is as yet unknown. PCR used 60 Vbeta primers and 13 Jbeta primers. Produced via immunoSEQ multiplex PCR; TCRdb's table is partial and in-frame only. The sample table includes 100,000 to 150,000 clones. V trimming: 0 bases; J trimming: 1 base; junction bases outside the gene matches: 6. Germline loops: CDR1 GTSNPN, CDR2 SVGIG (reference sequence). The CDR3 is made up of 17 amino acids. The sample comes from a study of cytomegalovirus exposure and HLA in healthy donors. General study findings and limits: HLA restriction was apparent for most CMV-associated TCR beta chains in a later analysis. Confirmation in vitro established that a few CMV-associated chains were specific for CMV antigens. The study put under 200 TCR beta chains on its list as cytomegalovirus-associated.

These donors counted as nominally healthy when sampled, but unrecorded immune exposures were likely. The sequenced material came from PBMCs. The rearrangement uses TRBV30 and TRBJ2-2; TRBD2 agrees at 9 bases. The sequence was collected from a woman in her thirties or forties in good health and CMV-seropositive. DNA of the CDR3: TGTGCCTGGAGTGTCTTTAGCGGGAGTATGAACACCGGGGAGCTGTTTTTT. As protein: CAWSVFSGSMNTGELFF.